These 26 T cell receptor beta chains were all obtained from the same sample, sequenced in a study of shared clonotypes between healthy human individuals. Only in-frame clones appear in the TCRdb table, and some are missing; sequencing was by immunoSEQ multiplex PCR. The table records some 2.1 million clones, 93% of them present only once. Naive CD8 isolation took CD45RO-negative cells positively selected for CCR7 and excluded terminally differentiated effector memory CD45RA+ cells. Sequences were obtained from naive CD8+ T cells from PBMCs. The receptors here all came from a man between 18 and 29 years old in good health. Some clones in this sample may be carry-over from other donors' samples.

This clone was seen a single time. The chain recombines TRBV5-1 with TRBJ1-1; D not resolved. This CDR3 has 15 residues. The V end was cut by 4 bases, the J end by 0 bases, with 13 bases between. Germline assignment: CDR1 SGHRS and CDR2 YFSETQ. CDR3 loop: CASSPWSGMNTEAFF. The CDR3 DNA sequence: TGCGCCAGCAGCCCGTGGAGCGGAATGAACACTGAAGCTTTCTTT.

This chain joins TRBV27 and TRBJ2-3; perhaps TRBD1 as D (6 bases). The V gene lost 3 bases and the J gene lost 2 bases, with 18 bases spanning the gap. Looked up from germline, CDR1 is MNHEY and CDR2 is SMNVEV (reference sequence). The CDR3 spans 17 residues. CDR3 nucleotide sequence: TGTGCCAGCAGTTTTTACCAGGGGCCAATTACCACAGATACGCAGTATTTT. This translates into CASSFYQGPITTDTQYF.

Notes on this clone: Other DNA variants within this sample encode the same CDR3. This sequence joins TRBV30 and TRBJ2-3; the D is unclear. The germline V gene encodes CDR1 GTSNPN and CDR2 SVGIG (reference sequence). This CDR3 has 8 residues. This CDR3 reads CVRDTQYF. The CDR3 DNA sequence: TGTGTGCGAGATACGCAGTATTTT.

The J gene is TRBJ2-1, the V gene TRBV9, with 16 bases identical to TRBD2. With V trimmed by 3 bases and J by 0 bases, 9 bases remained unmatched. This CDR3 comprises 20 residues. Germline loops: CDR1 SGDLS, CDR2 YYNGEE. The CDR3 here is CASSGPRGLAGGSSYNEQFF. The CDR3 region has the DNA TGTGCCAGCAGCGGCCCCCGGGGACTAGCGGGAGGGAGCTCCTACAATGAGCAGTTCTTC.

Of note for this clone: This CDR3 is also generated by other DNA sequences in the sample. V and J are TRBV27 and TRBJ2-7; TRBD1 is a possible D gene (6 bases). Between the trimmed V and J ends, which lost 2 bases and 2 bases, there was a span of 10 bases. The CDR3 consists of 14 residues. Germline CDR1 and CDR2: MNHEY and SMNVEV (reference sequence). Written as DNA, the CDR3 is TGTGCCAGCAGTTTACAGGGGCCCACCTACGAGCAGTACTTC. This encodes CASSLQGPTYEQYF.

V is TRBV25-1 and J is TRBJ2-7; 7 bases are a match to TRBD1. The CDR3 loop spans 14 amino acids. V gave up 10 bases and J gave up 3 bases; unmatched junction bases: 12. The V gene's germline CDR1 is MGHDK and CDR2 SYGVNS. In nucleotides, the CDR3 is TGTGCCACCCTGAAAAAGGACAGGCGCTACGAGCAGTACTTC. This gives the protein CATLKKDRRYEQYF.

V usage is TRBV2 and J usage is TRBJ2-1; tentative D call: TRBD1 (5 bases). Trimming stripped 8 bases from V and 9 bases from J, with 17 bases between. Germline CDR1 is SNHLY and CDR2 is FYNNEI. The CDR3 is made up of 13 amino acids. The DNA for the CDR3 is TGTGCCAGCCGGGCCTCGACAGCCAGTGAGCAGTTCTTC. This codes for CASRASTASEQFF.

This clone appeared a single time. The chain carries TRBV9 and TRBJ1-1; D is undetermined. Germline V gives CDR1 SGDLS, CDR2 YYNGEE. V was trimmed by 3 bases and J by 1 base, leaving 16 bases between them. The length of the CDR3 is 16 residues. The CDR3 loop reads CASSENPAMENTEAFF. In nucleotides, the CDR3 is TGTGCCAGCAGCGAAAACCCGGCGATGGAGAACACTGAAGCTTTCTTT.

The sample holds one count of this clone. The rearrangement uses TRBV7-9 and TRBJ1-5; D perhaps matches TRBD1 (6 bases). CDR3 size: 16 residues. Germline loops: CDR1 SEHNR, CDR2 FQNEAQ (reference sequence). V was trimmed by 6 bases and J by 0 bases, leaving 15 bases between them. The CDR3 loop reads CASSEGGSYSNQPQHF. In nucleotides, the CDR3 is TGTGCCAGCAGTGAGGGGGGAAGCTATAGCAATCAGCCCCAGCATTTT.

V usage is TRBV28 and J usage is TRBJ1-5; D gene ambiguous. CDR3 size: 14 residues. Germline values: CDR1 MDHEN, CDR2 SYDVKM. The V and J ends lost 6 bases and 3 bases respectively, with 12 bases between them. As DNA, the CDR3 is TGTGCCAGCAGCGAAGGACGGTTCAATCAGCCCCAGCATTTT. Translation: CASSEGRFNQPQHF.

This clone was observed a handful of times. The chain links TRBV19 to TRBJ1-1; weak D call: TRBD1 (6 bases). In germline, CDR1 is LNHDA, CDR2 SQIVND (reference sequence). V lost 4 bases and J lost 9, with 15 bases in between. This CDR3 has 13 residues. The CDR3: CASSSTGKLKAFF. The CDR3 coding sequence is TGTGCCAGTAGTAGCACAGGGAAGCTGAAAGCTTTCTTT. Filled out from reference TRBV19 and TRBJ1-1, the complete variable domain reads DGGITQSPKYLFRKEGQNVTLSCEQNLNHDAMYWYRQDPGQGLRLIYYSQIVNDFQKGDIAEGYSVSREKKESFPLTVTSAQKNPTAFYLCASSSTGKLKAFFGQGTRLTVV.

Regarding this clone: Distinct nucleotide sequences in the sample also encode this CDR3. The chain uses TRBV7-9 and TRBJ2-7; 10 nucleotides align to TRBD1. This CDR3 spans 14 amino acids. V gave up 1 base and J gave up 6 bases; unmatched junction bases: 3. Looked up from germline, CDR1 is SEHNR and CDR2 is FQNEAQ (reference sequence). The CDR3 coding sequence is TGTGCCAGCAGCTTAGTGGGGACAGGGGTCGAGCAGTACTTC. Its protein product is CASSLVGTGVEQYF.

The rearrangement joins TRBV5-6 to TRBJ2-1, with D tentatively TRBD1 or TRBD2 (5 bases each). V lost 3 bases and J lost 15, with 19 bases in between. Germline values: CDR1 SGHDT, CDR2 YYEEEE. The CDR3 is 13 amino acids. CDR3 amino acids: CASSSVGTIWLFF. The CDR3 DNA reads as TGTGCCAGCAGCTCCGTCGGGACCATCTGGTTGTTCTTC. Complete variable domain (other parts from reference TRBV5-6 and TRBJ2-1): DAGVTQSPTHLIKTRGQQVTLRCSPKSGHDTVSWYQQALGQGPQFIFQYYEEEERQRGNFPDRFSGHQFPNYSSELNVNALLLGDSALYLCASSSVGTIWLFFGPGTRLTVL.

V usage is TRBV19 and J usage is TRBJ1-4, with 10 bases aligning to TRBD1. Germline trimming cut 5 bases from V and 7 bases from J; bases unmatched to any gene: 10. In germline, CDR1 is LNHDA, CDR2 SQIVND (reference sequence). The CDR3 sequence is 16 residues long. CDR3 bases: TGTGCCAGTAGTCCGACGACAGGGGGCCCGAGTGAAAAACTGTTTTTT. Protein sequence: CASSPTTGGPSEKLFF.

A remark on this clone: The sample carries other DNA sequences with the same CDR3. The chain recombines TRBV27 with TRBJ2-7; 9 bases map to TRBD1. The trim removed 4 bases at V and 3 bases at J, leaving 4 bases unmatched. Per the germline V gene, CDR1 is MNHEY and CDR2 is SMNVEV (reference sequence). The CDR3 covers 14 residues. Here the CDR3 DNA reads TGTGCCAGCAGTTCGGGACAGGGATACTACGAGCAGTACTTC. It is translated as CASSSGQGYYEQYF.

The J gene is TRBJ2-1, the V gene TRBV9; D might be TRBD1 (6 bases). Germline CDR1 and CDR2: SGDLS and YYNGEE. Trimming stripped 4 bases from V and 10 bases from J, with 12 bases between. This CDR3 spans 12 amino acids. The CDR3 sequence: CASSTHRDEQFF. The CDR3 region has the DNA TGTGCCAGCAGCACCCACAGGGACGAGCAGTTCTTC. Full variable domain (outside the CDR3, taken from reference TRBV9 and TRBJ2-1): DSGVTQTPKHLITATGQRVTLRCSPRSGDLSVYWYQQSLDQGLQFLIQYYNGEERAKGNILERFSAQQFPDLHSELNLSSLELGDSALYFCASSTHRDEQFFGPGTRLTVL.

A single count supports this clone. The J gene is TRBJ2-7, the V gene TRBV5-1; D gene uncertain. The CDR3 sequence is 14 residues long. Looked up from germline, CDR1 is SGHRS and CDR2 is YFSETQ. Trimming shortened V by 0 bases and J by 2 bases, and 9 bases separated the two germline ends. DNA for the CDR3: TGCGCCAGCAGCTTGGCCACCTCTCCCTACGAGCAGTACTTC. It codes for CASSLATSPYEQYF.

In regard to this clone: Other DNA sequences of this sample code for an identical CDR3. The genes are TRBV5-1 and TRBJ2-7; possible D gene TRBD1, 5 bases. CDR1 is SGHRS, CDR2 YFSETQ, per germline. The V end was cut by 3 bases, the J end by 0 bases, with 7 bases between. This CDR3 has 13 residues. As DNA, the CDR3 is TGCGCCAGCAGCTGGGGCGACTCCTACGAGCAGTACTTC. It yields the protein CASSWGDSYEQYF.

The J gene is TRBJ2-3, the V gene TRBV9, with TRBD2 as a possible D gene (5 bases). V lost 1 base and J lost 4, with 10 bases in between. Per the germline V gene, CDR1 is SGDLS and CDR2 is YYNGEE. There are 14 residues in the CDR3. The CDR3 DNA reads TGTGCCAGCAGCGTATTTGGGAGTGCAGATACGCAGTATTTT. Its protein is CASSVFGSADTQYF.

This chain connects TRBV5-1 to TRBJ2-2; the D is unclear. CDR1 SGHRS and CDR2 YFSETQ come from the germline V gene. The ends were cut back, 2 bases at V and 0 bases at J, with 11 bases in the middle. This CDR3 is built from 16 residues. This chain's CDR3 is CASSLLGFPNTGELFF. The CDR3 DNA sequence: TGCGCCAGCAGCTTATTGGGGTTTCCGAACACCGGGGAGCTGTTTTTT.

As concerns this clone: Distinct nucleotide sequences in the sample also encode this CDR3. The CDR3: CASAQGSNQPQHF. The DNA for the CDR3 is TGTGCTAGTGCTCAGGGTAGCAATCAGCCCCAGCATTTT. The gene calls are TRBV12-5 and TRBJ1-5; possible D gene TRBD1, 5 bases. Between the trimmed V and J ends, which lost 7 bases and 0 bases, there was a span of 7 bases. The germline CDR1 and CDR2 sequences are LGHNT and FRNRAP. This CDR3 spans 13 amino acids.

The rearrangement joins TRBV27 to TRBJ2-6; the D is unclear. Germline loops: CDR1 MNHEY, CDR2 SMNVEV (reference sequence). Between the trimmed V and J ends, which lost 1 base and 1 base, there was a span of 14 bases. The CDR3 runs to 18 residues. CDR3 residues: CASSLYPPGASGANVLTF. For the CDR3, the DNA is TGTGCCAGCAGTTTATACCCCCCAGGAGCGTCTGGGGCCAACGTCCTGACTTTC.

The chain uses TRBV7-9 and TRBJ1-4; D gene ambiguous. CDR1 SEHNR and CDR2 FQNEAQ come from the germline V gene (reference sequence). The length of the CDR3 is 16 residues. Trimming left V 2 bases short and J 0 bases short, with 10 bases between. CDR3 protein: CASSLTRDATNEKLFF. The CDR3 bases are TGTGCCAGCAGCTTAACCCGGGATGCAACTAATGAAAAACTGTTTTTT. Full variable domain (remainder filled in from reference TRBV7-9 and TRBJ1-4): DTGVSQNPRHKITKRGQNVTFRCDPISEHNRLYWYRQTLGQGPEFLTYFQNEAQLEKSRLLSDRFSAERPKGSFSTLEIQRTEQGDSAMYLCASSLTRDATNEKLFFGSGTQLSVL.

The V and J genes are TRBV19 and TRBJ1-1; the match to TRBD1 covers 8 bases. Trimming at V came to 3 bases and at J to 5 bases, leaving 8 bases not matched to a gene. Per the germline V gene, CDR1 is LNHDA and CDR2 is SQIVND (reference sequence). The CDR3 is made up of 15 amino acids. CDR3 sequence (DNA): TGTGCCAGTAGTATCTCGGACAGGGTATTAACTGAAGCTTTCTTT. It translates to CASSISDRVLTEAFF.

The CDR3 sequence is CARGGVRGETQYF. CDR3 DNA: TGTGCCAGGGGGGGGGTCAGAGGAGAGACCCAGTACTTC. The chain is built from TRBV2 and TRBJ2-5, with 7 bases lining up with TRBD2. CDR3 length equals 13 residues. The ends lost 9 bases at V and 4 bases at J; junction bases unmatched: 8. Germline V gives CDR1 SNHLY, CDR2 FYNNEI.

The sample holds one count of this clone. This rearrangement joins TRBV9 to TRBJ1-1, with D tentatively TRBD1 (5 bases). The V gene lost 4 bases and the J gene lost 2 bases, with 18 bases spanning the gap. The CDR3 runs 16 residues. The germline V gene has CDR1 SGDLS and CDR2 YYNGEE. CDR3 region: CASSPTSTGTNTEAFF. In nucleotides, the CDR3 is TGTGCCAGCAGCCCGACCTCCACAGGTACCAACACTGAAGCTTTCTTT.